This T cell receptor (beta chain) stems from a study of OX40 agonist ivuxolimab in advanced cancers. The CDR3 has 15 residues. V was cut by 6 bases and J by 7 bases, with 22 bases left in between. Germline V gene lookup returns CDR1 MDHEN and CDR2 SYDVKM. A remark on this clone: The antigen remains undetermined.

Study-level points and caveats: CD4+ and CD8+ T cells in blood underwent clonal expansion by week 6 at 0.1 to 3.0 mg/kg.

Method: immunoSEQ multiplex PCR; TCRdb's copy keeps in-frame clones and lacks some. The table records roughly 120,000 clones, around 93% of them present only once. The chain recombines TRBV28 with TRBJ2-7; D might be TRBD1 or TRBD2, each matching 5 bases. The sample was CD4+ or CD8+ T cells sorted from blood, taken in a trial of the OX40 agonist ivuxolimab. This TCR was recovered from an adult with an advanced solid tumor such as melanoma, head and neck, liver or kidney cancer. The CDR3 loop is CASSLPGRAGVEQYF. DNA for the CDR3: TGTGCCAGCAGCCTCCCAGGGCGGGCTGGTGTGGAGCAGTACTTC.